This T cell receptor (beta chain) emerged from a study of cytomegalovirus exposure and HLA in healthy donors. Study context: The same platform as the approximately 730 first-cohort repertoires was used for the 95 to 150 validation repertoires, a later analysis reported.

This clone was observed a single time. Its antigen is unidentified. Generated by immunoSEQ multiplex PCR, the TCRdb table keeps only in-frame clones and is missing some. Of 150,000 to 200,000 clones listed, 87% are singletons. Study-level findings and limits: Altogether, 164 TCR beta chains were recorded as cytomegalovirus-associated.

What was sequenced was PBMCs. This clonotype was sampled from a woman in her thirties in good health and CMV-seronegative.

The CDR3 DNA sequence: TGTGCCAGCAGCACTGGACAGGGTCGGTACACTGAAGCTTTCTTT. As protein: CASSTGQGRYTEAFF. This rearrangement joins TRBV7-9 to TRBJ1-1, with 8 bases aligning to TRBD1. The CDR3 length is 15 residues. The germline CDR1 and CDR2 sequences are SEHNR and FQNEAQ (reference sequence). V lost 5 bases, J lost 3 bases, and 8 bases stayed unmatched.